Below, one T cell receptor (beta chain) is given with its context. Its antigen is unknown. Lactation, pregnancy, uncontrolled infections and other autoimmune diseases were all grounds for excluding patients. RNA served as the template for amplifying TCR beta CDR3 regions. First-round RT-PCR used HTBI primers; second-round multiplex PCR followed. TCRdb recomputed calls from the multiplex PCR reads with MiXCR, one row per CDR3 protein. In the table there are 35,000 to 45,000 distinct CDR3 sequences, approximately 55% of which are singletons. The data belong to a study of Graves' ophthalmopathy and Graves' hyperthyroidism. On the study more broadly: Untreated patients at initial diagnosis provided peripheral blood.

Study-level points and caveats: For separating ophthalmopathy from stable hyperthyroidism, a 13-signature model gave approximately 90% sensitivity and 81.08% specificity. Blood repertoires reportedly contained most expanded thyroid clonotypes above 0.001 frequency.

This CDR3 spans 17 amino acids. Looked up from germline, CDR1 is SGHNT and CDR2 is YYREEE (reference sequence). V gave up 4 bases and J gave up 7 bases; unmatched junction bases: 10. The chain links TRBV5-4 to TRBJ2-5; 16 positions match TRBD2. The clonotype comes from an adult woman with stable Graves' hyperthyroidism. Sequencing was carried out using peripheral blood. Here the CDR3 DNA reads TGTGCCAGCAGCGACACGGGGACTAGCGGGAGGGGCGGGACCCAGTACTTC. Amino acid sequence: CASSDTGTSGRGGTQYF.